This TCR beta chain was obtained from a study of CD8 T cells in ankylosing spondylitis. Points from the study as a whole: Disease-linked clones bore a CD8+ phenotype and were relatively rare in peripheral blood. Ankylosing spondylitis blood appeared to be characterized by a TCR beta motif of fewer than ten highly homologous variants. Disease-linked clones reportedly showed significant enrichment in matched ankylosing spondylitis synovial fluid.

This clonotype showed up just a few times. Antigen specificity is unknown. TCRdb passed the 5' RACE reads through MiXCR, listing each CDR3 protein once. The sample lists more than 600,000 distinct CDR3 sequences; around 19% were seen once. Trimming pared 1 base from V and 4 bases from J, leaving 13 bases between. Germline V gene lookup returns CDR1 SGHDN and CDR2 FVKESK. The CDR3 totals 15 residues. The sequence derives from a male donor with ankylosing spondylitis. Sequences were obtained from blood, either unsorted or a sorted T cell fraction (not recorded which). The chain is built from TRBV14 and TRBJ2-5, with D perhaps assigned TRBD1 or TRBD2 (6 bases each). In DNA form, the CDR3 reads TGTGCCAGCAGCCAAGGAAGGGGGGCACGAGAGACCCAGTACTTC. Its protein product is CASSQGRGARETQYF.